Each of the 6 T cell receptor beta chains below was sequenced from the same sample in a study of blood T cell repertoires in COVID-19. Profiled with immunoSEQ multiplex PCR; TCRdb holds only in-frame clones, not every one. The data hold more than 250,000 clones, with 80% to 95% observed a single time. Sequencing input: PBMCs or T cells enriched from blood (not recorded which). The receptors were sampled from a woman aged 25 to 39 who had recovered from COVID-19.

The gene calls are TRBV4-1 and TRBJ2-3, with D perhaps TRBD2 (5 bases). This CDR3 region has 14 residues. The V and J ends lost 1 base and 6 bases respectively, with 11 bases between them. Germline assignment: CDR1 MGHRA and CDR2 YSYEKL. CDR3 DNA sequence: TGCGCCAGCAGCCAAGTCCTAGCAGTTGATACGCAGTATTTT. Translation gives CASSQVLAVDTQYF.

The gene calls are TRBV13 and TRBJ2-1; TRBD2 agrees at 9 bases. Losses at the gene ends were 6 bases for V and 0 bases for J; bases not matched to a gene: 12. The CDR3 extends over 18 amino acids. The V gene's germline CDR1 is PRHDT and CDR2 FYEKMQ (reference sequence). CDR3 region: CASSLGGAGGRSYNEQFF. CDR3 nucleotides: TGTGCCAGCAGTCTCGGGGGAGCGGGAGGCCGCTCCTACAATGAGCAGTTCTTC.

V is TRBV2 and J is TRBJ2-5; 8 nucleotides line up with TRBD2. V was pared by 3 bases and J by 2 bases, with 2 bases of the junction left unmatched. Germline CDR1 is SNHLY and CDR2 is FYNNEI. This CDR3 contains 14 residues. The CDR3 spells CASSDTSGQETQYF. CDR3 DNA sequence: TGTGCCAGCAGTGATACTAGCGGACAAGAGACCCAGTACTTC.

This clone has just one count. The chain has TRBV5-1 and TRBJ2-3, with D maybe TRBD1 (5 bases). In germline, CDR1 is SGHRS, CDR2 YFSETQ. Trimming shortened V by 0 bases and J by 8 bases, and 16 bases separated the two germline ends. The CDR3 totals 15 residues. CDR3: CASSLGVGDSATQYF. In nucleotides, the CDR3 is TGCGCCAGCAGCTTGGGGGTAGGGGATTCGGCTACGCAGTATTTT. Filled out from reference TRBV5-1 and TRBJ2-3, the complete variable domain reads KAGVTQTPRYLIKTRGQQVTLSCSPISGHRSVSWYQQTPGQGLQFLFEYFSETQRNKGNFPGRFSGRQFSNSRSEMNVSTLELGDSALYLCASSLGVGDSATQYFGPGTRLTVL.

The chain has TRBV21-1 and TRBJ2-1; the table's D call of TRBD2 was not tested on the DNA. TRBV21-1 is reported as a pseudogene. There are 12 residues in the CDR3. The CDR3 here is CASSKFGRALFF. CDR3 bases: TGTGCCAGCAGCAAATTCGGGAGGGCGCTGTTCTTC.

This chain uses TRBV2 with TRBJ1-2; D unresolved. V gave up 2 bases and J gave up 8 bases, with 9 bases separating them. The germline V gene encodes CDR1 SNHLY and CDR2 FYNNEI. This CDR3 is 12 amino acids long. CDR3 loop: CASSESGYGYTF. CDR3 DNA sequence: TGTGCCAGCAGTGAATCGGGGTACGGCTACACCTTC. Full variable domain (missing parts from reference TRBV2 and TRBJ1-2): EPEVTQTPSHQVTQMGQEVILRCVPISNHLYFYWYRQILGQKVEFLVSFYNNEISEKSEIFDDQFSVERPDGSNFTLKIRSTKLEDSAMYFCASSESGYGYTFGSGTRLTVV.